A selection of T cell receptor beta chains follows, all from one sample in a study of cytomegalovirus exposure and HLA in healthy donors. Here immunoSEQ multiplex PCR was the method, and the copy in TCRdb shows in-frame clones only, minus some. The sample comprises about 120,000 clones, roughly 95% of which are singletons, and less than 2% rests with the top ten. Specimen: PBMCs. These receptor sequences come from a man between 18 and 29 years old in good health and CMV-seronegative. Both conserved end residues are part of each CDR3. The D gene is left open where the match is weak.

D	J	V	DNA	CDR3
-	TRBJ2-7	TRBV18	TGTGCCAGCTCACGAGAGAGGATGGGGGGATCTCCCGGGGAGCAGTACTTC	CASSRERMGGSPGEQYF
-	TRBJ2-2	TRBV9	TGTGCCAGCAGCGTAGAGGGGGGGGAGCTGTTTTTT	CASSVEGGELFF
TRBD2	TRBJ2-6	TRBV4-3	TGCGCCAGCAGCCAAGTGGGGGGGATCGGAACTGGGGCCAACGTCCTGACTTTC	CASSQVGGIGTGANVLTF
TRBD2	TRBJ2-2	TRBV7-3	TGTGCCAGCAGCCCGGGACTAGCGGGGACCACCGGGGAGCTGTTTTTT	CASSPGLAGTTGELFF
-	TRBJ2-5	TRBV5-6	TGTGCCAGCAGCTTGGTGGGCGGGGAGACCCAGTACTTC	CASSLVGGETQYF
-	TRBJ2-7	TRBV28	TGTGCCAGCAGTCCGGGGGTCTACGAGCAGTACTTC	CASSPGVYEQYF
TRBD2	TRBJ2-7	TRBV5-6	TGTGCCAGCAGCACCCTCGGAGCGGGAGGGCCCAGCGAGCAGTACTTC	CASSTLGAGGPSEQYF
TRBD1	TRBJ1-5	TRBV2	TGTGCCAGCAGTGTGTCCAAGGGACAGATTCACCCAGGTGATAATTTGCCCCAGCATTTT	CASSVSKGQIHPGDNLPQHF
-	TRBJ1-5	TRBV28	TGTGCCAGCAGTTCTGTGGGCTATAGCAATCAGCCCCAGCATTTT	CASSSVGYSNQPQHF
TRBD1	TRBJ2-7	TRBV11-3	TGTGCCAGCAGCCTCGAGCCAGGGGGCGGTTACGAGCAGTACTTC	CASSLEPGGGYEQYF
TRBD2	TRBJ2-2	TRBV6-1	TGTGCCAGCACCGGGAGGGCGGACACCGGGGAGCTGTTTTTT	CASTGRADTGELFF
TRBD2	TRBJ2-5	TRBV30	TGTGCCTGGAGTGAATACGGGAGGTCAGCCCGGGACCTCAAGTTTGAGACCCAGTACTTC	CAWSEYGRSARDLKFETQYF
-	TRBJ1-2	TRBV5-8	TGTGCCAGCAGCTTGTTAACCCCCACTGACTATGGCTACACCTTC	CASSLLTPTDYGYTF
TRBD2	TRBJ2-7	TRBV28	TGTGCCAGCAGCCAAGCGGGAGGGCCCTACGAGCAGTACTTC	CASSQAGGPYEQYF
TRBD1	TRBJ2-7	TRBV4-3	TGCGCCAGCAGCCAAGGGCCGACAGGGGTTAACGAGCAGTACTTC	CASSQGPTGVNEQYF
-	TRBJ2-1	TRBV7-9	TGTGCCAGCAGCTTAGCGCGCGACAATGAGCAGTTCTTC	CASSLARDNEQFF
-	TRBJ2-3	TRBV5-1	TGCGCCAGCACCTCCCCAGGCGGGGAGAGCACAGATACGCAGTATTTT	CASTSPGGESTDTQYF
TRBD1	TRBJ2-7	TRBV5-8	TGTGCCAGCAGCCAGGACAGGGGGTTCCACTACGAGCAGTACTTC	CASSQDRGFHYEQYF
TRBD1	TRBJ1-1	TRBV10-3	TGTGCCATCAGTGGTGGGACAGGCGAAGGGGAAGCTTTCTTT	CAISGGTGEGEAFF
-	TRBJ1-1	TRBV7-3	TGTGCCAGCACCCGAGACTCCTCGAACACTGAAGCTTTCTTT	CASTRDSSNTEAFF
TRBD1	TRBJ1-2	TRBV30	TGTGCCTGCTTACAGGGGTCCTATGGCTACACCTTC	CACLQGSYGYTF
TRBD1	TRBJ2-5	TRBV5-1	TGCGCCAGCAGCGTGCAGGGGGAAGAGACCCAGTACTTC	CASSVQGEETQYF
-	TRBJ1-3	TRBV27	TGTGCCAGTAAACGGTGGGGCATCTCCTCTGGAAACACCATATATTTT	CASKRWGISSGNTIYF
TRBD2	TRBJ2-7	TRBV28	TGTGCCAGCAGCGGGGGGGGCTCCGACGAGCAGTACTTC	CASSGGGSDEQYF
-	TRBJ1-2	TRBV11-3	TGTGCCAGCAGCTTAACCCCGGGTGTTGGCTACACCTTC	CASSLTPGVGYTF
-	TRBJ2-1	TRBV7-6	TGTGCCAGCAGCCGGGGCAATGAGCAGTTCTTC	CASSRGNEQFF
TRBD1	TRBJ2-7	TRBV27	TGTGCCAGCAGGTACAGGGGCCTTTCCTACGAGCAGTACTTC	CASRYRGLSYEQYF
-	TRBJ1-2	TRBV11-2	TGTGCCAGCACCCACGCGGGGTCTTCGGCTAACTATGGCTACACCTTC	CASTHAGSSANYGYTF